These T cell receptor beta chains were read from a single sample in a study of blood T cells in healthy people across ages. One entry per CDR3 protein results from TCRdb running MiXCR on the 5' RACE reads. The data show 1.5 million to 2 million distinct CDR3 sequences, about 49% seen once. Sequenced: blood. Every receptor here comes from a middle-aged woman in good health. The CDR3 runs from the conserved cysteine through the conserved F or W. Each record gives: clone size, V gene, J gene, D gene, CDR3 protein, CDR3 DNA. The D gene is left open where the match is weak. Clone size is not always given. Where it is, it says once, few, many or a class for expanded clones.

clone_size: .
v_call: TRBV20-1
j_call: TRBJ2-7
d_call: TRBD1
cdr3_aa: CSAAKGGAYEQYF
cdr3_nt: TGCAGTGCTGCGAAAGGGGGCGCCTACGAGCAGTACTTC

clone_size: .
v_call: TRBV20-1
j_call: TRBJ1-2
d_call: .
cdr3_aa: CSASGTRYGYTF
cdr3_nt: TGCAGTGCTAGCGGGACGCGCTATGGCTACACCTTC

clone_size: few
v_call: TRBV6-2/TRBV6-3
j_call: TRBJ1-1
d_call: .
cdr3_aa: CASSSRTPVGTEAFF
cdr3_nt: TGTGCCAGCAGTTCTAGGACACCGGTTGGCACTGAAGCTTTCTTT

clone_size: few
v_call: TRBV9
j_call: TRBJ2-5
d_call: TRBD1
cdr3_aa: CASSTRTGGLGETQYF
cdr3_nt: TGTGCCAGCAGCACACGGACAGGGGGGTTGGGAGAGACCCAGTACTTC

clone_size: .
v_call: TRBV29-1
j_call: TRBJ2-1
d_call: .
cdr3_aa: CSVERGAPPYNEQFF
cdr3_nt: TGCAGCGTTGAACGAGGGGCCCCACCCTACAATGAGCAGTTCTTC

clone_size: .
v_call: TRBV12-3/TRBV12-4
j_call: TRBJ2-5
d_call: TRBD1
cdr3_aa: CASRGTGPQETQYF
cdr3_nt: TGTGCCAGCAGAGGGACAGGGCCGCAAGAGACCCAGTACTTC

clone_size: few
v_call: TRBV28
j_call: TRBJ2-7
d_call: .
cdr3_aa: CASSFLGTLYEQYF
cdr3_nt: TGTGCCAGCAGTTTCCTTGGGACTCTCTACGAGCAGTACTTC

clone_size: .
v_call: TRBV5-1
j_call: TRBJ2-1
d_call: .
cdr3_aa: CASTDGYNEQFF
cdr3_nt: TGCGCCAGCACTGACGGGTACAATGAGCAGTTCTTC

clone_size: .
v_call: TRBV20-1
j_call: TRBJ2-7
d_call: TRBD2
cdr3_aa: CSARDLAGTYNEQYF
cdr3_nt: TGCAGTGCTAGAGATCTAGCGGGGACTTACAATGAGCAGTACTTC

clone_size: .
v_call: TRBV5-1
j_call: TRBJ2-1
d_call: TRBD2
cdr3_aa: CATRGTSVSYNEQFF
cdr3_nt: TGCGCCACCCGAGGGACTAGCGTATCGTACAATGAGCAGTTCTTC

clone_size: few
v_call: TRBV7-2
j_call: TRBJ2-1
d_call: .
cdr3_aa: CASSFPSVEQFF
cdr3_nt: TGTGCCAGCAGCTTTCCTAGCGTTGAGCAGTTCTTC

clone_size: few
v_call: TRBV4-3
j_call: TRBJ2-3
d_call: .
cdr3_aa: CASSQDYRDLRDTQYF
cdr3_nt: TGCGCCAGCAGCCAGGATTACCGTGACTTGAGAGATACGCAGTATTTT

clone_size: few
v_call: TRBV12-3/TRBV12-4
j_call: TRBJ2-3
d_call: .
cdr3_aa: CASTMRGTYTDTQYF
cdr3_nt: TGTGCCAGCACAATGAGGGGGACCTACACAGATACGCAGTATTTT

clone_size: few
v_call: TRBV20-1
j_call: TRBJ2-3
d_call: TRBD1
cdr3_aa: CSASPLQGALTDTQYF
cdr3_nt: TGCAGTGCTAGCCCCCTCCAGGGGGCCCTCACAGATACGCAGTATTTT

clone_size: once
v_call: TRBV6-5
j_call: TRBJ1-4
d_call: .
cdr3_aa: CASSAVPSGRNEKLFF
cdr3_nt: TGTGCCAGCAGTGCGGTACCCTCAGGGAGGAATGAAAAACTGTTTTTT

clone_size: few
v_call: TRBV5-1
j_call: TRBJ2-7
d_call: .
cdr3_aa: CASSSSAESPYEQYF
cdr3_nt: TGCGCCAGCAGCTCCTCAGCCGAATCGCCCTACGAGCAGTACTTC

clone_size: .
v_call: TRBV7-2
j_call: TRBJ2-3
d_call: .
cdr3_aa: CASSLMGSSTDTQYF
cdr3_nt: TGTGCCAGCAGCTTAATGGGGTCTAGCACAGATACGCAGTATTTT

clone_size: few
v_call: TRBV20-1
j_call: TRBJ2-3
d_call: .
cdr3_aa: CSARGRQRTDTQYF
cdr3_nt: TGCAGTGCTAGAGGTAGACAGCGCACAGATACGCAGTATTTT

clone_size: few
v_call: TRBV6-2/TRBV6-3
j_call: TRBJ1-6
d_call: .
cdr3_aa: CASSRQNPNSPLHF
cdr3_nt: TGTGCCAGCAGTCGACAGAATCCTAATTCACCCCTCCACTTT